This is a list of T cell receptor beta chains from one sample in a study of OX40 agonist ivuxolimab in advanced cancers. Measured with immunoSEQ multiplex PCR; TCRdb has only the in-frame clones, and not every one. This repertoire shows roughly 87,000 clones, about 89% found once; its top ten account for 8.4%. Sequencing used CD4+ or CD8+ T cells sorted from blood, obtained in a trial of the OX40 agonist ivuxolimab. The receptor source for this set is an adult with an advanced solid tumor such as melanoma, head and neck, liver or kidney cancer. The CDR3 runs from the conserved cysteine through the conserved F or W. A D gene is named only where the DNA matches it firmly. Only some rows state a clone size, as once, few, many or a class for expanded clones.

>.|TRBD1|TRBV28|TRBJ2-2
TGTGCCAGCAGTTTACCTGGGACAGGGAGCCCCCCATTGGGCGGGGAGCTGTTTTTT
CASSLPGTGSPPLGGELFF
>.|.|TRBV9|TRBJ2-1
TGTGCCAGCAGCGTAGGGGGCTCCCCCAATGAGCAGTTCTTC
CASSVGGSPNEQFF
>.|TRBD1|TRBV7-9|TRBJ2-7
TGTGCCAGCAGCGCAGGACAGGGAGGTTCCTACGAGCAGTACTTC
CASSAGQGGSYEQYF
>.|TRBD2|TRBV4-1|TRBJ2-1
TGCGCCAGCAGCCAAGTACTAGCGTACAATGAGCAGTTCTTC
CASSQVLAYNEQFF
>.|.|TRBV12-5|TRBJ1-5
TGTGCTAGTGGTTGGGGTTTGGGTCAGCCCCAGCATTTT
CASGWGLGQPQHF
>.|.|TRBV4-3|TRBJ1-2
TGCGCCAGCAGACGCCTCGAGGGCGCAGGCTATGGCTACACCTTC
CASRRLEGAGYGYTF
>.|.|TRBV6-1|TRBJ1-1
TGTGCCAGCCGACCGAGAAAGGAAGAAGCTTTCTTT
CASRPRKEEAFF
>.|.|TRBV25-1|TRBJ2-1
TGTGCCAGCAGTTATTTGGTAACGGATGAGCAGTTCTTC
CASSYLVTDEQFF
>.|.|TRBV7-6|TRBJ2-3
TGTGCCAGCAGCTTACTAGCGAAGAGCGCAGATACGCAGTATTTT
CASSLLAKSADTQYF
>.|.|TRBV9|TRBJ2-2
TGTGCCAGCAGCGTAGTGGCTACCTGGAACGGGGAGCTGTTTTTT
CASSVVATWNGELFF
>.|TRBD1|TRBV30|TRBJ2-1
TGTGCCTCAACAGGGGTAGTATGGGAGCAGTTCTTC
CASTGVVWEQFF
>.|TRBD1|TRBV9|TRBJ2-7
TGTGCCAGCAGCGCTACAGGGGCCTACGGTTACGAGCAGTACTTC
CASSATGAYGYEQYF
>.|.|TRBV28|TRBJ1-1
TGTGCCAGCAGCCTGCTGGGGGAAAACACTGAAGCTTTCTTT
CASSLLGENTEAFF
>.|TRBD1|TRBV6-6|TRBJ2-5
TGTGCCAGCAGCTCCGGGACAGGGGCTTGGGAGACCCAGTACTTC
CASSSGTGAWETQYF
>.|.|TRBV29-1|TRBJ1-1
TGCAGCGTGGCTAGGGGGGCTGAAGCTTTCTTT
CSVARGAEAFF
>.|TRBD1|TRBV2|TRBJ1-2
TGTGCCAGCAGTGGAGGGTCTGGGACAGATTATGGCTACACCTTC
CASSGGSGTDYGYTF
>.|.|TRBV11-2|TRBJ1-2
TGTGCCAGCAGCTCCTTGAGCTATGGCTACACCTTC
CASSSLSYGYTF
>.|.|TRBV27|TRBJ2-3
TGTGCCAGCAGTAAAGCGATGACCGGAGATACGCAGTATTTT
CASSKAMTGDTQYF
>.|.|TRBV9|TRBJ1-2
TGTGCCAGCAGCGTAGGAGCCAGCGAGAGCTATGGCTACACCTTC
CASSVGASESYGYTF
>.|.|TRBV30|TRBJ2-7
TGTGCCTGGAGCAAGGACATAGCCTACGAGCAGTACTTC
CAWSKDIAYEQYF
>.|TRBD1|TRBV28|TRBJ1-2
TGTGCCAGCTCCCATAGGACAGGGGAAGTCCAGGATGGCTACACCTTC
CASSHRTGEVQDGYTF
>.|.|TRBV6-4|TRBJ2-2
TGTGCCAGGGGGCCGGGAGCGAACACCGGGGAGCTGTTTTTT
CARGPGANTGELFF
>.|.|TRBV28|TRBJ2-3
TGTGCCAGCAGCTTAAACATCAGGGACCTTAGCACAGATACGCAGTATTTT
CASSLNIRDLSTDTQYF
>.|.|TRBV9|TRBJ2-3
TGTGCCAGCAGCGTAGGTGGAAGCACAGATACGCAGTATTTT
CASSVGGSTDTQYF
>.|.|TRBV7-2|TRBJ2-3
TGTGCCAGCAGCTTAGCAGATACGCAGTATTTT
CASSLADTQYF
>.|.|TRBV28|TRBJ2-1
TGTGCCAGCAGTTTGTTCTTGGAGGGGCTGGCCTACAATGAGCAGTTCTTC
CASSLFLEGLAYNEQFF
>once|.|TRBV11-1|TRBJ1-2
TGTGCCAGCAGCGAACGGGCGGCTAACTATGGCTACACCTTC
CASSERAANYGYTF
>.|.|TRBV10-3|TRBJ1-1
TGTGCCATCAGTGAGTCGATCAGGCCGAACACTGAAGCTTTCTTT
CAISESIRPNTEAFF
>few|.|TRBV27|TRBJ2-1
TGTGCCAGCAGTCTAGGGCGAGTTCCCATCAATGAGCAGTTCTTC
CASSLGRVPINEQFF
>.|TRBD2|TRBV2|TRBJ2-1
TGTATAGCTAGCGGGACCTACAATGAGCAGTTCTTC
CIASGTYNEQFF
>.|.|TRBV4-3|TRBJ2-3
TGCGCCAGCAGCCAAGTTTACGGGCGCGGTTCCGGAGGGAATGTCCAAGATACGCAGTATTTT
CASSQVYGRGSGGNVQDTQYF
>.|.|TRBV6-5|TRBJ2-2
TGTGCCAGCAGTTACTCCGCGGCGGGAACCGGGGAGCTGTTTTTT
CASSYSAAGTGELFF
>.|.|TRBV19|TRBJ2-5
TGTGCCAGTAGGCAATACAGTTACTCCTTGAGTGGGACCCAGTACTTC
CASRQYSYSLSGTQYF
>.|TRBD2|TRBV29-1|TRBJ2-7
TGCAGCGTTGAAGGGTCTGCGGGAGGCGAGCAGTACTTC
CSVEGSAGGEQYF
>.|TRBD2|TRBV6-5|TRBJ2-7
TGTGCCAGCAGTTACTCATTGGGACTAACTACCTACGAGCAGTACTTC
CASSYSLGLTTYEQYF
>few|TRBD1|TRBV19|TRBJ1-5
TGTGCCAGTAGTCTCAAGGGCAGGGGGCGCGATCAGCCCCAGCATTTT
CASSLKGRGRDQPQHF
>once|.|TRBV27|TRBJ2-2
TGTGCCAGCAGTTTCTTAAACACCGGGGAGCTGTTTTTT
CASSFLNTGELFF
>few|.|TRBV20-1|TRBJ1-2
TGCAGTGCTAGTAACTATGGCTACACCTTC
CSASNYGYTF
>once|.|TRBV7-9|TRBJ2-3
TGTGCCAGTACTCCACCCAGGGTAGACACAGATACGCAGTATTTT
CASTPPRVDTDTQYF
>.|TRBD1|TRBV4-3|TRBJ1-2
TGCGCCAGCAGCCGACGGGACAGGGAAGATTATGGCTACACCTTC
CASSRRDREDYGYTF
>.|.|TRBV28|TRBJ2-1
TGTGCCAGCAGTTTAACGGGGGGCTACTACAATGAGCAGTTCTTC
CASSLTGGYYNEQFF
>.|.|TRBV19|TRBJ1-2
TGTGCCAGTAGTCCTCGTTCGACGGACCACCTATCTGGCTACACCTTC
CASSPRSTDHLSGYTF
>.|.|TRBV27|TRBJ1-6
TGTGCCAGCAGTTTATTACATCCGAGGGGGTCGGATTCACCCCTCCACTTT
CASSLLHPRGSDSPLHF
>.|.|TRBV28|TRBJ1-5
TGTGCCAGCAGTTCAGGGATGAGGGTCGTATATAGCAATCAGCCCCAGCATTTT
CASSSGMRVVYSNQPQHF
>.|.|TRBV28|TRBJ1-2
TGTGCCAGCAGTTTATGGACAGGCAACTATGGCTACACCTTC
CASSLWTGNYGYTF
>.|.|TRBV4-2|TRBJ1-4
TGTGCCAGCAGCCAAGATGGTTGGGGAGGGACTAATGAAAAACTGTTTTTT
CASSQDGWGGTNEKLFF
>.|.|TRBV28|TRBJ1-5
TGTGCCAGCAGTTTTGGCGGGGGGGGAGTTCAGCCCCAGCATTTT
CASSFGGGGVQPQHF
>.|.|TRBV28|TRBJ2-3
TGTGCCAGCAGTTCGGGACTGTACACAGATACGCAGTATTTT
CASSSGLYTDTQYF
>.|TRBD1|TRBV15|TRBJ1-5
TGTGCCACCAGCCCACGACAGGGAGATCAGCCCCAGCATTTT
CATSPRQGDQPQHF
>once|TRBD1|TRBV7-6|TRBJ1-3
TGTGCCAGCAGCGACGGACAGGGGGAATTAATTGGAAACACCATATATTTT
CASSDGQGELIGNTIYF
>few|TRBD2|TRBV28|TRBJ2-3
TGTGCCAGCAGTTTAGAGCGGGGGGTTCTCACAGATACGCAGTATTTT
CASSLERGVLTDTQYF
>.|.|TRBV1|TRBJ2-1
TGCACCAGCAGCCTGACCCGACTAGGTTTCTACAATGAGCAGTTCTTC
CTSSLTRLGFYNEQFF
>.|TRBD2|TRBV28|TRBJ2-3
TGTGCCAGCAGCTCACCGGGTAGCGGGGGACCCGTGCGTACGCAGTATTTT
CASSSPGSGGPVRTQYF
>.|.|TRBV5-5|TRBJ2-2
TGTGCCAGCAGCTGGGGCTTGAACACCGGGGAGCTGTTTTTT
CASSWGLNTGELFF
>.|.|TRBV7-9|TRBJ2-2
TGTGCCAGCAGCAGTTTCACCGGGGAGCTGTTTTTT
CASSSFTGELFF
>.|TRBD2|TRBV15|TRBJ2-1
TGTGCCACCAGCGGTCTAGCGGAGGGATACAATGAGCAGTTCTTC
CATSGLAEGYNEQFF
>.|.|TRBV29-1|TRBJ2-4
TGCAGCGTTGAATGGTATGGCATTCAGTACTTC
CSVEWYGIQYF
>.|.|TRBV28|TRBJ1-1
TGTGCCAGCAGTTTATGGGGCAGGCCGAACACTGAAGCTTTCTTT
CASSLWGRPNTEAFF
>.|TRBD1|TRBV28|TRBJ2-7
TGTGCCAGCAATACAGGGGTGCTCTACGAGCAGTACTTC
CASNTGVLYEQYF